This TCR beta chain was identified in a study of preoperative IRX-2 immunotherapy in early breast cancer. Sample treatment: preoperative locoregional IRX-2 cytokine immunotherapy. This phase Ib study tested locoregional IRX-2 cytokine immunotherapy given before surgery. Sequenced by immunoSEQ multiplex PCR; TCRdb stores in-frame clones only, minus some. The sample includes tens of thousands of clones, 65% to 85% of them seen just once. The CDR3 loop spans 15 amino acids. Sampling was conducted from a patient treated with IRX-2 immunotherapy. The sequence came from a human donor with breast cancer. The rearrangement uses TRBV1 and TRBJ1-1. TRBV1 is a pseudogene locus. The CDR3 protein is CASSHPRDLNTEAFF. As DNA, the CDR3 is TGCGCCAGCAGCCATCCCCGGGATCTGAACACTGAAGCTTTCTTT.